The T cell receptor (beta chain) described here comes from a study of beta chain features in type 1 diabetes. In the case of this clone: Antigen specificity is unknown.

CDR1 is MDHEN, CDR2 SYDVKM, per germline. The CDR3 loop spans 12 amino acids. V dropped 7 bases and J dropped 0 bases, with 5 bases sitting between them. The study reverse transcribed the entire isolated RNA, so it sequenced expressed TCRB transcripts. Clones were sequenced by immunoSEQ multiplex PCR, and TCRdb holds only the in-frame ones, with some missing. The sample consists of more than 85,000 clones, 40% of them appearing once. Study-wide results and caveats: Healthy donors had naive, central memory and Treg TCRB repertoires that appeared less similar than those seen among patients. When cDNA is sequenced, cells with high TCR expression could be over-represented. TCRB CDR3s from Type 1 diabetes patients were moderately but significantly shorter in all four CD4+ subsets. Whether HLA type influences TCRB rearrangement remained unresolved here.

The TCR sequence derives from a woman aged 18-35 years in good health. The genes are TRBV28 and TRBJ2-3, with D uncertain. The sequencing sample was made of stem cell memory CD4+ T cells from blood. This CDR3 is CASKLSTDTQYF. The CDR3 bases are TGTGCCAGCAAACTTAGCACAGATACGCAGTATTTT.